This TCR beta chain appears in the sequencing data of a study of shared clonotypes between healthy human individuals. General study findings and limits: Rarefaction showed sorted-subset sequencing was incomplete despite large depth.

The CDR3 length is 11 residues. Germline assignment: CDR1 DFQATT and CDR2 SNEGSKA (reference sequence). The V and J ends lost 8 bases and 6 bases respectively, with 11 bases between them. Of note for this clone: Antigen specificity is unknown.

Replicate sorted-subset PCRs were loaded with around 210 ng DNA, approximately 31,000 T cell genomes. Only in-frame clones appear in the TCRdb table, and some are missing; sequencing was by immunoSEQ multiplex PCR. The repertoire consists of about 2.3 million clones, with over 90% occurring once and the leading ten covering about 0.39%. Healthy adults negative for HIV, lacking recent acute infections or vaccinations, served as donors. This TCR came from a man aged 18 to 30 in good health. Some clones in this sample may be carry-over from other donors' samples. The chain is built from TRBV20-1 and TRBJ2-1; possibly TRBD2 for D (6 bases). The sample taken for sequencing was naive CD4+ T cells from PBMCs. Subset specified: CD45RA+ positively selected. CDR3 DNA sequence: TGCAGTCGGGGACTCTTCAATGAGCAGTTCTTC. Translated, it gives CSRGLFNEQFF.